The rows below give T cell receptor beta chains drawn from one sample of a study of blood T cells in healthy people across ages. One entry per CDR3 protein, called by TCRdb with MiXCR from the 5' RACE reads. The table records fewer than 950,000 distinct CDR3 sequences, roughly 50% of them present only once. Specimen: blood. These receptors originate from a man older than 75 in good health. The CDR3 runs from the conserved cysteine through the conserved F or W. A D gene is named only where the DNA matches it firmly. Part of the rows lack a size; the others show once, few, many or a class for expanded clones.

>NA|TRBV29-1|NA|TRBJ2-1
CSGKEGNGYNEQFF
TGCAGCGGGAAAGAGGGGAACGGGTACAATGAGCAGTTCTTC
>TRBD2|TRBV20-1|few|TRBJ2-1
CSARDVTSGNNEQFF
TGCAGTGCTAGAGATGTCACTAGCGGGAACAATGAGCAGTTCTTC
>NA|TRBV12-3/TRBV12-4|few|TRBJ2-1
CASRLDREQFF
TGTGCCAGCAGACTGGACCGGGAGCAGTTCTTC
>TRBD2|TRBV25-1|few|TRBJ2-1
CASSELGTPAGGLSSYNEQFF
TGTGCCAGCAGTGAATTAGGGACACCGGCGGGAGGGCTTAGCTCCTACAATGAGCAGTTCTTC
>NA|TRBV12-3/TRBV12-4|NA|TRBJ2-7
CASSLYGGDVDEQYF
TGTGCCAGCAGTTTGTACGGCGGGGATGTAGACGAGCAGTACTTC
>NA|TRBV20-1|NA|TRBJ2-2
CSARGGFTGELFF
TGCAGTGCTAGAGGGGGATTCACCGGGGAGCTGTTTTTT
>TRBD1|TRBV3-1|NA|TRBJ2-1
CASSLTGGGSSYNEQFF
TGTGCCAGCAGCTTAACAGGGGGCGGGTCCTCCTACAATGAGCAGTTCTTC
>NA|TRBV5-5|few|TRBJ2-3
CASSLLLGDTQYF
TGTGCCAGCAGCTTGCTCTTAGGAGATACGCAGTATTTT
>NA|TRBV10-1|NA|TRBJ2-3
CASSESGADTQYF
TGCGCCAGCAGTGAGTCAGGGGCAGATACGCAGTATTTT
>TRBD2|TRBV9|NA|TRBJ2-1
CASSVEGLAPGRQFF
TGTGCCAGCAGCGTAGAGGGACTAGCGCCGGGGAGGCAGTTCTTC
>TRBD1|TRBV29-1|NA|TRBJ1-1
CSVDGGTGVEFAFF
TGCAGCGTTGATGGTGGGACAGGGGTCGAGTTCGCTTTCTTT
>TRBD2|TRBV20-1|NA|TRBJ2-2
CSASRLAGFTGELFF
TGCAGTGCTAGCAGACTAGCGGGATTCACCGGGGAGCTGTTTTTT
>TRBD1|TRBV7-2|NA|TRBJ1-6
CASSLDRGQKSPLHF
TGTGCCAGCAGCTTAGACAGGGGGCAGAAGTCACCCCTCCACTTT
>NA|TRBV21-1|few|TRBJ2-5
CASSRPSEGGPMGETQYF
TGTGCCAGCAGCAGACCTTCCGAGGGGGGACCCATGGGAGAGACCCAGTACTTC
>TRBD2|TRBV24-1|few|TRBJ2-1
CATSDPGTSVNNEQFF
TGTGCCACCAGTGATCCCGGGACTAGCGTAAACAATGAGCAGTTCTTC
>NA|TRBV11-2|once|TRBJ2-7
CVSSLVAGSAYEQYF
TGTGTCAGCAGCTTAGTGGCAGGGAGTGCCTACGAGCAGTACTTC
>NA|TRBV29-1|few|TRBJ2-3
CSVVDPRGTDTQYF
TGCAGCGTCGTGGATCCCCGCGGCACAGATACGCAGTATTTT
>TRBD1|TRBV20-1|NA|TRBJ1-4
CSARDFGTGGLNEKLFF
TGCAGTGCTAGAGATTTCGGGACAGGGGGTCTTAATGAAAAACTGTTTTTT
>NA|TRBV5-1|NA|TRBJ2-5
CASSLALGLGSYNEQYF
TGCGCCAGCAGCTTGGCCCTGGGACTGGGCTCCTACAATGAGCAGTACTTC
>NA|TRBV15|NA|TRBJ1-4
CATSYGQSEKLFF
TGTGCCACCAGCTACGGACAGAGTGAAAAACTGTTTTTT
>NA|TRBV7-9|NA|TRBJ2-3
CASGVEMGSLHRYAYF
TGTGCCAGCGGCGTGGAGATGGGGTCCCTGCACAGATACGCGTATTTT
>NA|TRBV6-5|few|TRBJ1-2
CASSYSRTAQQGYGYTF
TGTGCCAGCAGTTACTCGAGGACAGCGCAGCAGGGCTATGGCTACACCTTC
>TRBD1|TRBV20-1|few|TRBJ2-7
CSASGTGTSYEQYF
TGCAGTGCTAGCGGGACAGGGACATCCTACGAGCAGTACTTC
>NA|TRBV28|NA|TRBJ2-7
CASSKDLSGEQYF
TGTGCCAGCAGTAAAGACCTGAGTGGCGAGCAGTACTTC
>TRBD1|TRBV2|NA|TRBJ1-4
CASRGQPATNEKLFF
TGTGCCAGCAGGGGACAGCCTGCAACTAATGAAAAACTGTTTTTT
>TRBD1|TRBV11-2|once|TRBJ1-6
CASSQGGKGGWSPLHF
TGTGCCAGCAGTCAGGGGGGCAAGGGAGGTTGGTCACCCCTCCACTTT
>TRBD1|TRBV5-1|NA|TRBJ1-6
CASSTSTGVGSPLHF
TGCGCCAGCAGCACCTCGACAGGGGTTGGTTCACCCCTCCACTTT
>NA|TRBV29-1|NA|TRBJ1-2
CSARWGDGYTF
TGCAGCGCCCGGTGGGGGGATGGCTACACCTTC
>TRBD2|TRBV29-1|NA|TRBJ2-1
CSPGGVHEQFF
TGCAGCCCCGGGGGGGTGCATGAGCAGTTCTTC
>NA|TRBV12-3/TRBV12-4|many|TRBJ1-2
CASSLDGYGYTF
TGTGCCAGCAGCTTAGATGGGTATGGCTACACCTTC
>NA|TRBV6-5|NA|TRBJ2-1
CASSSLGRREFF
TGTGCCAGCAGTAGCCTCGGTCGGAGGGAGTTCTTC
>TRBD1|TRBV29-1|few|TRBJ2-1
CSVPGTVFYNEQFF
TGCAGCGTTCCGGGGACAGTTTTCTACAATGAGCAGTTCTTC
>TRBD2|TRBV5-4|NA|TRBJ2-1
CASSYLGLGNEQFF
TGTGCCAGCAGCTATCTGGGACTAGGCAATGAGCAGTTCTTC
>TRBD2|TRBV4-2|NA|TRBJ2-1
CTSSFLAGGSYNEQFF
TGTACCAGCAGCTTTTTAGCGGGAGGAAGTTACAATGAGCAGTTCTTC
>TRBD2|TRBV20-1|once|TRBJ2-3
CSATRLAGGARDAYF
TGCAGTGCTACACGACTTGCGGGAGGTGCTAGAGACGCGTATTTT
>NA|TRBV21-1|NA|TRBJ2-1
CASSKGTPGLDSYNEQFF
TGTGCCAGCAGCAAAGGAACTCCGGGACTAGATTCCTACAATGAGCAGTTCTTC
>TRBD1|TRBV6-5|NA|TRBJ2-1
CASSYSGRGPYEQFF
TGTGCCAGCAGTTACTCAGGCAGGGGGCCCTACGAGCAGTTCTTC
>TRBD1|TRBV28|few|TRBJ1-2
CASSPRDRTIYGYTF
TGTGCCAGCAGTCCGCGGGACAGAACCATCTATGGCTACACCTTC
>NA|TRBV4-1|NA|TRBJ2-3
CASSHAVASATTDTQYF
TGCGCCAGCAGCCATGCCGTGGCTAGCGCGACCACAGATACGCAGTATTTT
>TRBD2|TRBV12-3/TRBV12-4|NA|TRBJ2-7
CVSSGTSGNEQYF
TGTGTCAGCAGTGGGACTAGCGGGAACGAGCAGTACTTC
>TRBD1|TRBV7-2|NA|TRBJ2-5
CASRQTTGRKTQYF
TGTGCCAGCAGACAAACGACAGGGCGGAAGACCCAGTACTTC
>NA|TRBV3-1|NA|TRBJ2-7
CASSHRGEQYF
TGTGCCAGCAGCCATCGAGGAGAGCAGTACTTC
>NA|TRBV12-3/TRBV12-4|NA|TRBJ2-1
CASGLMSEQFF
TGTGCCAGCGGACTTATGTCTGAGCAGTTCTTC
>TRBD1|TRBV2|NA|TRBJ2-7
CASSGQGPAYEQYF
TGTGCCAGCAGTGGACAGGGGCCTGCCTACGAGCAGTACTTC
>TRBD2|TRBV6-6|many|TRBJ2-1
CASSREGLVNEQFF
TGTGCCAGCAGCCGAGAGGGACTAGTAAATGAGCAGTTCTTC
>TRBD1|TRBV5-4|few|TRBJ1-2
CASSLGQGPNNYGYTF
TGTGCCAGCAGCTTGGGACAGGGGCCAAATAACTATGGCTACACCTTC
>NA|TRBV5-1|few|TRBJ1-4
CASSSGTAGGEKLFF
TGCGCCAGCAGCTCAGGGACGGCCGGCGGTGAAAAACTGTTTTTT
>TRBD2|TRBV29-1|few|TRBJ2-1
CSVALRLAGYNEQFF
TGCAGCGTTGCGCTGCGACTAGCGGGTTACAATGAGCAGTTCTTC
>TRBD1|TRBV28|NA|TRBJ2-3
CASTLNFRGLRTDTQYF
TGTGCCAGCACCTTAAATTTCAGGGGGCTTAGGACAGATACGCAGTATTTT
>NA|TRBV5-4|NA|TRBJ2-6
CASSLSPGGANVLTF
TGTGCCAGCAGCTTATCTCCCGGGGGGGCCAACGTCCTGACTTTC